Reported below is one T cell receptor beta chain. The target antigen is unknown. This sample was included in a study of cytomegalovirus exposure and HLA in healthy donors. Donors sampled were nominally healthy, though unrecorded immune exposures were likely. PCR amplification relied on 60 Vbeta primers (plus 13 Jbeta primers). The repertoire was sequenced with immunoSEQ multiplex PCR; TCRdb's copy has only in-frame clones and lacks some. Among some 120,000 clones listed, approximately 80% were seen once. This CDR3 has 15 residues. CDR1 and CDR2 (germline): SEHNR, FQNEAQ (reference sequence). V trimming: 5 bases; J trimming: 2 bases; junction bases outside the gene matches: 4. Study findings and constraints: Evidence from a later analysis indicated that most CMV-associated TCR beta chains looked HLA-restricted. A reported reduction in N-insertions relative to the roughly 710-donor mean was seen in an Asian-associated ancestry cluster in a later analysis. Accurate prediction of HLA-A and HLA-B alleles (for most subjects) was reportedly achieved from TCR beta sequences.

The source of this sequence is a young woman in good health and CMV-seronegative. The V call is TRBV7-9, the J call TRBJ2-7; 12 bases are a match to TRBD1. Sequenced input: PBMCs. CDR3 DNA sequence: TGTGCCAGCAGCCTGGGACAGGGGGCGGCCTACGAGCAGTACTTC. The encoded protein is CASSLGQGAAYEQYF.